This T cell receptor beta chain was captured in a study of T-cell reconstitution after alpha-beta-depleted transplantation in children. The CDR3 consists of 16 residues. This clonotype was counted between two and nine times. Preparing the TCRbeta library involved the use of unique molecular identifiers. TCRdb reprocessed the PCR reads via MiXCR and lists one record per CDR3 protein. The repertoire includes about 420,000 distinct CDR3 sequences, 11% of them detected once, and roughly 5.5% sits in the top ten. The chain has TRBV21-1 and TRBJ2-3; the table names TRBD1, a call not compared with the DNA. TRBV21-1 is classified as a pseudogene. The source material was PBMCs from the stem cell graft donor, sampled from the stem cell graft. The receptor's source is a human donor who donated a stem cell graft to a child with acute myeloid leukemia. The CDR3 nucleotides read TGTGCCAGTGGTGGAGGGGCGGGGAGACATTCAGATACGCAGTATTTT. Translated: CASGGGAGRHSDTQYF.